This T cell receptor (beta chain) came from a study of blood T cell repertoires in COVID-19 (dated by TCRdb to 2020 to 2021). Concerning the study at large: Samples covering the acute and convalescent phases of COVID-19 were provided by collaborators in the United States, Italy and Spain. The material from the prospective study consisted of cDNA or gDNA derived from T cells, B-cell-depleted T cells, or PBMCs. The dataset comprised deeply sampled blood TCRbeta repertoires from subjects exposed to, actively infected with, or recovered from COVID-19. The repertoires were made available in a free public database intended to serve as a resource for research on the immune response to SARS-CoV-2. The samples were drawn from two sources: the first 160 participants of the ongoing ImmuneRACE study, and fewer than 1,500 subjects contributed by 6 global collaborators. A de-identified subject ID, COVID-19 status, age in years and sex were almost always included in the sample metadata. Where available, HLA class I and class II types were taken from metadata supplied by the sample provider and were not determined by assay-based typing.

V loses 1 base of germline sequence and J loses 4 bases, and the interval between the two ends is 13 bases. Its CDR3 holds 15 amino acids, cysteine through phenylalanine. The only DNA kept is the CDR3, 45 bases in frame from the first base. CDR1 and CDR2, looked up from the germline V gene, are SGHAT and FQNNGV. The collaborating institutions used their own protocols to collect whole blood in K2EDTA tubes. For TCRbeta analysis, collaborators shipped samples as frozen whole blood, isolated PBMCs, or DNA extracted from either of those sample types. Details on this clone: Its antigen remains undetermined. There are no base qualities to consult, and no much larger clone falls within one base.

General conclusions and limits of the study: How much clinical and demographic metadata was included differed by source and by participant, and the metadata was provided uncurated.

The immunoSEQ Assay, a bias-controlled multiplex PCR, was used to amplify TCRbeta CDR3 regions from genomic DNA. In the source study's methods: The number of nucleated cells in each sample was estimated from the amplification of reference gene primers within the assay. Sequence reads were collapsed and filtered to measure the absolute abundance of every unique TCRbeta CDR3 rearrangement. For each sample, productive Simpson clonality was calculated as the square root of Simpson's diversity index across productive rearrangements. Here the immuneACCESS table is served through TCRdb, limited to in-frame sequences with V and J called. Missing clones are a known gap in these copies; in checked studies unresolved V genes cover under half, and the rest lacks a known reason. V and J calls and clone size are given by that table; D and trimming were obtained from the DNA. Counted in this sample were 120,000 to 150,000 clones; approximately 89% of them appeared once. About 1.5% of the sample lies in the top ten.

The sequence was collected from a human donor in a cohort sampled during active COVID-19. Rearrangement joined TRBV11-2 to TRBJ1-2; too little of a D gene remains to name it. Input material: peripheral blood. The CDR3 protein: CASSLGSGLLYGYTF. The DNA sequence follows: TGTGCCAGCAGCTTAGGGTCGGGTCTACTCTATGGCTACACCTTC.